A single TCR beta chain is shown here with its context. The antigen remains undetermined. The data originate from a study of radiation and T cells in renal cell carcinoma. Study-wide points: Top tumor clonotypes rose in blood 2 weeks post-radiation, then contracted.

The table came from immunoSEQ multiplex PCR; TCRdb's copy has only in-frame clones and leaves some out. This sample has 150,000 to 200,000 clones, with 88% found just once. The time point is: blood 4 weeks post-SBRT, at nephrectomy. Specified treatment: 15 Gy SBRT to primary tumor, nephrectomy 4 weeks later. Nephrectomy followed 15 Gy stereotactic body radiation by 4 weeks. After SBRT, blood was collected at 2 and 4 weeks, plus baseline. Germline V gene lookup returns CDR1 SGHNT and CDR2 YENEEA. V was clipped by 0 bases and J by 6 bases; unmatched bases: 2. CDR3 size: 15 residues. The input for sequencing was blood, taken from a patient whose treatment included radiotherapy and nephrectomy. This TCR derives from a woman aged 50 to 60 with renal cell carcinoma. The rearrangement links TRBV11-3 to TRBJ2-1, with TRBD2 matching 10 bases. The CDR3 reads CASSLESSGGNEQFF. The CDR3 region has the DNA TGTGCCAGCAGCTTAGAATCTAGCGGGGGCAATGAGCAGTTCTTC.